The sequence of this T cell receptor (beta chain) was determined in a study of shared clonotypes between healthy human individuals. Generated by immunoSEQ multiplex PCR, the TCRdb table keeps only in-frame clones and is missing some. Of 950,000 to 1,100,000 clones listed, under 80% are singletons. V was shortened by 1 base and J by 8 bases, with 14 bases between the two germline ends. The germline V gene encodes CDR1 SGHAT and CDR2 FQNNGV. The CDR3 runs 14 residues. The TCR comes from a man aged 18 to 29 in good health. The sequenced sample consisted of memory CD4+ T cells sorted from blood. The sample's subset: CD45RA-negative fraction. The V gene is TRBV11-2, the J gene TRBJ1-2; unclear D gene. The CDR3 sequence: CASSLGTAPFGYTF. The CDR3 DNA is TGTGCCAGCAGCTTAGGGACTGCTCCCTTCGGCTACACCTTC.